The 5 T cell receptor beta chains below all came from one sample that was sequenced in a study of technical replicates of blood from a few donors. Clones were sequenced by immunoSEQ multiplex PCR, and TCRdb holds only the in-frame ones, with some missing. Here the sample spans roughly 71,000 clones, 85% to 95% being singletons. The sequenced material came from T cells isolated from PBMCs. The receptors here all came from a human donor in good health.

The CDR3 nucleotides read TGTGCCAGCAGTGAGACAGGGGCGGGGACCCAGTACTTC. Protein product: CASSETGAGTQYF. The genes are TRBV6-5 and TRBJ2-5; TRBD1 matches 8 bases. V lost 5 bases, J lost 7 bases, and 6 bases stayed unmatched. The CDR3 covers 13 residues. Germline V gene data show CDR1 as MNHEY and CDR2 as SVGAGI.

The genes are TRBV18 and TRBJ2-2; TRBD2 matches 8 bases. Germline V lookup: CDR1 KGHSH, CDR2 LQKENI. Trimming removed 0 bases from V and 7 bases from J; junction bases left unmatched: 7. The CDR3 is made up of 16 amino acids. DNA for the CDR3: TGTGCCAGCTCACCACCGATTAGCGGGAAAGGCGGGGAGCTGTTTTTT. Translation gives CASSPPISGKGGELFF.

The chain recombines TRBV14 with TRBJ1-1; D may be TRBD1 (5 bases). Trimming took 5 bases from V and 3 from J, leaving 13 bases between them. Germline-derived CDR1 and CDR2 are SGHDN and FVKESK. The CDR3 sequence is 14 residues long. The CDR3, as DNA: TGTGCCAGCAGCGAGAGGGGACTGTACACTGAAGCTTTCTTT. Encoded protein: CASSERGLYTEAFF.

The chain's CDR3 is CASSGDRADTQYF. As DNA, the CDR3 is TGTGCCAGCAGCGGGGACAGGGCAGATACGCAGTATTTT. The chain recombines TRBV7-9 with TRBJ2-3; 9 bases are shared with TRBD1. The CDR3 has 13 amino acids. The germline V gene encodes CDR1 SEHNR and CDR2 FQNEAQ (reference sequence). J was trimmed by 4 bases and V by 5 bases; bases with no gene match: 1.

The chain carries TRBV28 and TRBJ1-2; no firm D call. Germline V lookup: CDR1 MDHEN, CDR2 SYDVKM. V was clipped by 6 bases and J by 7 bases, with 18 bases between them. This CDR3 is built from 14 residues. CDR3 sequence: CASRLALQSSGYTF. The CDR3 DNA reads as TGTGCCAGCAGACTGGCACTCCAATCTAGTGGCTACACCTTC.